A selection of T cell receptor beta chains follows, all from one sample in a study of control samples from healthy donors and cancer patients. Repertoires were generated with immunoSEQ multiplex PCR, while TCRdb's copy carries only in-frame clones and drops some. The data show some 97,000 clones, roughly 84% seen once. The sample comprised blood. All receptors derive from a woman aged 45-65 years in good health. Both conserved end residues are part of each CDR3.

V gene: TRBV19; J gene: TRBJ2-2; CDR3 protein: CASSTPPKVSGATGELFF
V gene: TRBV10-2; J gene: TRBJ1-5; CDR3 protein: CASSESPGNSNQPQHF
V gene: TRBV2; J gene: TRBJ2-1; CDR3 protein: CASSGYGSGRVYNEQFF
V gene: TRBV6-5; J gene: TRBJ1-2; CDR3 protein: CASSYSRTYFLF
V gene: TRBV24-1; J gene: TRBJ1-2; CDR3 protein: CATSEPRHGREGYTF
V gene: TRBV7-2; J gene: TRBJ1-5; CDR3 protein: CASSSYRLYRNQPQHF
V gene: TRBV9; J gene: TRBJ2-1; CDR3 protein: CASSVEGTYNEQFF
V gene: TRBV30; J gene: TRBJ1-2; CDR3 protein: CAWNRDYGYTF
V gene: TRBV4-2; J gene: TRBJ2-4; CDR3 protein: CASRSGGTAKNIQYF
V gene: TRBV3-1/TRBV3-2; J gene: TRBJ2-1; CDR3 protein: CASSQVRVGEQFF
V gene: TRBV10-1; J gene: TRBJ2-5; CDR3 protein: CASSDGLVNGETQYF
V gene: TRBV6-2/TRBV6-3; J gene: TRBJ1-5; CDR3 protein: CASSYGKEDSNQPQHF
V gene: TRBV6-6; J gene: TRBJ1-2; CDR3 protein: CASSRDRNYGYTF
V gene: TRBV7-3; J gene: TRBJ1-1; CDR3 protein: CASSRDSDTEAFF
V gene: TRBV3-1/TRBV3-2; J gene: TRBJ1-5; CDR3 protein: CASSQGFTANQPQHF
V gene: TRBV4-2; J gene: TRBJ1-4; CDR3 protein: CASSQSVLEKDEKLFF
V gene: TRBV6-6; J gene: TRBJ1-6; CDR3 protein: CASSNGPGGGSPLHF
V gene: TRBV7-9; J gene: TRBJ2-2; CDR3 protein: CASSALMVVNGELFF
V gene: TRBV11-3; J gene: TRBJ2-1; CDR3 protein: CASSADLEQFF
V gene: TRBV5-1; J gene: TRBJ2-6; CDR3 protein: CASSLASTGTGANVLTF
V gene: TRBV30; J gene: TRBJ2-6; CDR3 protein: CAWSGTGVDSGANVLTF
V gene: TRBV19; J gene: TRBJ2-1; CDR3 protein: CASSITGGYNEQFF
V gene: TRBV30; J gene: TRBJ2-7; CDR3 protein: CAWTVGTFYEQYF
V gene: TRBV10-2; J gene: TRBJ2-1; CDR3 protein: CASQKGPYNEQFF
V gene: TRBV14; J gene: TRBJ2-1; CDR3 protein: CASSRTEYNEQFF
V gene: TRBV4-2; J gene: TRBJ2-3; CDR3 protein: CASSQDKPETDTQYF
V gene: TRBV7-3; J gene: TRBJ2-1; CDR3 protein: CASSLGGTGRVNEQFF
V gene: TRBV19; J gene: TRBJ2-5; CDR3 protein: CASSLGLAGPNGAQYF
V gene: TRBV30; J gene: TRBJ2-5; CDR3 protein: CAWSRQGWETQYF